The 31 T cell receptor beta chains in this list originate from one sample, sequenced in a study of T cell responses to AZD1222 COVID-19 vaccine. Data came from immunoSEQ multiplex PCR; TCRdb stores just in-frame clones and leaves some out. The data show roughly 120,000 clones, about nine tenths seen once. This material consisted of peripheral blood, taken on day 0 of AZD1222 vaccination. The origin of the receptors is an adult in good health.

This chain connects TRBV10-3 to TRBJ2-3; 12 bases fit TRBD1. The CDR3 extends over 14 amino acids. The ends lost 7 bases at V and 8 bases at J; junction bases unmatched: 7. In germline, CDR1 is ENHRY, CDR2 SYGVKD. The CDR3 DNA reads as TGTGCCATCAAAGGGACAGGGGGCGGGGGTACGCAGTATTTT. The encoded protein is CAIKGTGGGGTQYF.

The rearrangement uses TRBV11-2 and TRBJ1-1, with 7 nucleotides matching TRBD1. The V gene end was trimmed by 7 bases and the J gene end by 1 base; junction bases not matched to a gene: 6. From germline, CDR1 is SGHAT and CDR2 FQNNGV. This CDR3 spans 14 amino acids. This CDR3 reads CASTHRGANTEAFF. DNA for the CDR3: TGTGCCAGCACCCACAGGGGCGCGAACACTGAAGCTTTCTTT.

This sequence joins TRBV27 and TRBJ2-7; TRBD2 might be the D (7 bases). The germline V gene has CDR1 MNHEY and CDR2 SMNVEV (reference sequence). Deletions cut 0 bases from V and 3 bases from J, with 12 bases between. CDR3 length: 15 residues. The CDR3 protein is CASSLSTGGLYEQYF. The CDR3 bases are TGTGCCAGCAGTTTATCGACGGGGGGCCTCTACGAGCAGTACTTC.

V and J are TRBV30 and TRBJ1-6, with D possibly being TRBD1 (6 bases). Trimming cost V 1 base and J 4 bases, with 8 bases left between them. CDR1 is GTSNPN and CDR2 is SVGIG in the germline V gene (reference sequence). This CDR3 has 14 residues. The CDR3 loop reads CAWSGGTYNSPLHF. In nucleotides, the CDR3 is TGTGCCTGGAGTGGCGGGACATATAATTCACCCCTCCACTTT.

The chain employs TRBV7-2 and TRBJ2-5; the D gene is possibly TRBD2 (6 bases). Germline CDR1 reads SGHTA; CDR2 reads FQGNSA. This CDR3 region has 15 residues. V was shortened by 2 bases and J by 2 bases, with 12 bases between the two germline ends. The CDR3 DNA follows: TGTGCCAGCAGCTTATCGGTAGCGGTGCAAGAGACCCAGTACTTC. Translation gives CASSLSVAVQETQYF.

This clone was seen a handful of times. V and J are TRBV3-1 (or the pseudogene TRBV3-2) and TRBJ1-1; no definite D call. V shed 1 base and J shed 11 bases, with 11 bases lying between them. Germline values: CDR1 LGHDT, CDR2 YNNKEL (reference sequence). The CDR3 runs 12 residues. CDR3 region: CASSQGMTQAFF. Here the CDR3 DNA reads TGTGCCAGCAGCCAAGGGATGACTCAGGCTTTCTTT.

The chain links TRBV5-1 to TRBJ1-5; 8 bases line up with TRBD1. The CDR3 sequence is 14 residues long. V dropped 4 bases and J dropped 3; count of bases not matched to a gene: 3. Per the germline V gene, CDR1 is SGHRS and CDR2 is YFSETQ. The CDR3 protein is CASSLQGVNQPQHF. The CDR3 DNA reads as TGCGCCAGCAGCCTACAGGGGGTCAATCAGCCCCAGCATTTT.

The chain links TRBV28 to TRBJ2-7; 11 nucleotides match TRBD1. Germline assignment: CDR1 MDHEN and CDR2 SYDVKM. Trimming at V came to 6 bases and at J to 3 bases, leaving 4 bases not matched to a gene. The CDR3 sequence is 14 residues long. CDR3 region: CASSPGQGGYEQYF. The CDR3 DNA sequence: TGTGCCAGCAGCCCGGGACAGGGGGGCTACGAGCAGTACTTC.

Only a few counts were recorded for this clone. V and J are TRBV25-1 and TRBJ1-4, with a possible D match to TRBD1 (6 bases). The CDR3 consists of 15 residues. Between the trimmed V and J ends, which lost 6 bases and 8 bases, there was a span of 19 bases. Germline V gene lookup returns CDR1 MGHDK and CDR2 SYGVNS. CDR3 loop: CASSPGTTSGEKLFF. In nucleotides, the CDR3 is TGTGCCAGCAGCCCGGGGACAACTTCAGGGGAAAAACTGTTTTTT.

J is TRBJ1-5 and V is TRBV5-1, with D perhaps TRBD1 (6 bases). The CDR3 runs 14 residues. The V end was cut by 4 bases, the J end by 1 base, with 9 bases between. CDR1 is SGHRS and CDR2 is YFSETQ in the germline V gene. The CDR3 loop reads CASSLGTSNQPQHF. In DNA, the CDR3 is TGCGCCAGCAGCCTCGGGACAAGCAATCAGCCCCAGCATTTT.

The V gene is TRBV6-2 or TRBV6-3, the J gene TRBJ2-7; 10 nucleotides agree with TRBD2. There are 15 residues in the CDR3. Trimming took 5 bases from V and 5 from J; bases not matched to a gene: 9. Germline CDR1 and CDR2: MNHEY and SVGEGT. CDR3 region: CASSTQREGRNEQYF. In DNA form, the CDR3 reads TGTGCCAGCAGTACCCAGCGGGAGGGCCGAAACGAGCAGTACTTC.

The rearrangement uses TRBV21-1 and TRBJ2-1; the table's D call of TRBD1 was not tested on the DNA. TRBV21-1 constitutes a pseudogene. The CDR3 extends over 16 amino acids. This CDR3 is CASTSGGDRAYNEQFF. The CDR3 DNA reads TGTGCCAGCACCTCGGGGGGGGACAGGGCCTACAATGAGCAGTTCTTC.

This chain connects TRBV5-1 to TRBJ1-2; D is unclear. The length of the CDR3 is 14 residues. V lost 0 bases to trimming and J lost 4 bases, with 10 bases between them. Germline V lookup: CDR1 SGHRS, CDR2 YFSETQ. CDR3 sequence reads: CASSLALDVYGYTF. Here the CDR3 DNA reads TGCGCCAGCAGCTTGGCTTTGGACGTCTATGGCTACACCTTC.

This clone was seen only a few times. This chain joins TRBV28 and TRBJ1-2; D not certain. The germline V gene has CDR1 MDHEN and CDR2 SYDVKM. The CDR3 totals 11 residues. Trimming cost V 8 bases and J 3 bases, with 7 bases left between them. CDR3 sequence reads: CASANHYGYTF. CDR3 in DNA: TGTGCCAGCGCGAACCACTATGGCTACACCTTC.

The V and J genes are TRBV7-8 and TRBJ2-2; D remains ambiguous. The CDR3 loop spans 14 amino acids. From germline, CDR1 is SGHVS and CDR2 FQNEAQ. Trimming cost V 5 bases and J 1 base, with 8 bases left between them. The CDR3 protein is CASSRPRNTGELFF. The CDR3 DNA reads TGTGCCAGCAGCCGACCGCGGAACACCGGGGAGCTGTTTTTT.

The chain uses TRBV2 and TRBJ1-2, with D maybe TRBD1 (5 bases). V shed 7 bases and J shed 3 bases, with 12 bases lying between them. Per the germline V gene, CDR1 is SNHLY and CDR2 is FYNNEI. The CDR3 has 13 residues. CDR3 sequence reads: CASIPGTDYGYTF. CDR3 nucleotide sequence: TGTGCCAGCATCCCCGGGACGGACTATGGCTACACCTTC.

Here the CDR3 reads CASSQDPHEKLFF. The DNA of the CDR3 is TGCGCCAGCAGCCAAGATCCCCATGAAAAACTGTTTTTT. This rearrangement joins TRBV4-1 to TRBJ1-4; no reliable D call. Trimming took 0 bases from V and 6 from J, leaving 5 bases between them. This CDR3 comprises 13 residues. Germline CDR1 reads MGHRA; CDR2 reads YSYEKL.

This chain links TRBV11-2 with TRBJ2-3; D gene unclear. The CDR3 covers 15 residues. V dropped 5 bases and J dropped 5 bases, with 17 bases sitting between them. The germline CDR1 and CDR2 sequences are SGHAT and FQNNGV. CDR3 sequence (DNA): TGTGCCAGCAGCGCCGTTGACTGGCAGGTAGATACGCAGTATTTT. This codes for CASSAVDWQVDTQYF. Full variable domain (missing parts from reference TRBV11-2 and TRBJ2-3): EAGVAQSPRYKIIEKRQSVAFWCNPISGHATLYWYQQILGQGPKLLIQFQNNGVVDDSQLPKDRFSAERLKGVDSTLKIQPAKLEDSAVYLCASSAVDWQVDTQYFGPGTRLTVL.

The rearrangement links TRBV28 to TRBJ2-3, with D perhaps assigned TRBD1 or TRBD2 (5 bases each). The CDR3 length is 13 residues. In germline, CDR1 is MDHEN, CDR2 SYDVKM. V gave up 11 bases and J gave up 1 base, with 13 bases separating them. The CDR3 nucleotides read TGTGCCGGGGGTTTGTTCGGCACAGATACGCAGTATTTT. It codes for CAGGLFGTDTQYF.

The chain links TRBV3-1 (or the pseudogene TRBV3-2) to TRBJ2-1, with a tentative D call TRBD2 (6 bases). The CDR3 covers 14 residues. Trimming took off 0 bases at V and 9 bases at J, with 12 bases between the two ends. Germline CDR1 is LGHDT and CDR2 is YNNKEL (reference sequence). In DNA, the CDR3 is TGTGCCAGCAGCCAAGACGCCAGGGACTTTGAGCAGTTCTTC. Residues: CASSQDARDFEQFF.

The genes are TRBV18 and TRBJ1-5; D gene unclear. This CDR3 comprises 15 residues. V was shortened by 3 bases and J by 7 bases, with 16 bases between the two germline ends. CDR1 is KGHSH and CDR2 is LQKENI in the germline V gene. CDR3 sequence reads: CASSPQDFGQQPQHF. Written as DNA, the CDR3 is TGTGCCAGCTCACCCCAAGACTTTGGGCAACAGCCCCAGCATTTT.

This sequence joins TRBV29-1 and TRBJ1-2; no clear D gene. The V end lost 0 bases, the J end lost 4 bases, and 6 bases lay between the germline ends. There are 12 residues in the CDR3. Germline V gives CDR1 SQVTM, CDR2 ANQGSEA. The CDR3 DNA reads TGCAGCGTTGAAGAGGGCAGCTATGGCTACACCTTC. Its translation: CSVEEGSYGYTF.

This clone appeared a few times. The chain recombines TRBV28 with TRBJ1-2; D possibly corresponds to TRBD1 (5 bases). Germline V lookup: CDR1 MDHEN, CDR2 SYDVKM. The ends were cut back, 6 bases at V and 4 bases at J, with 21 bases in the middle. The CDR3 is 16 residues long. This CDR3 reads CASRVPGTESPYGYTF. The CDR3 nucleotides are TGTGCCAGCAGGGTACCGGGGACCGAAAGTCCCTATGGCTACACCTTC.

The chain uses TRBV7-3 and TRBJ2-2; the D is unclear. Between the trimmed V and J ends, which lost 5 bases and 0 bases, there was a span of 10 bases. Germline V CDR1 and CDR2: SGHTA, FQGTGA. CDR3 size: 15 residues. This chain's CDR3 is CASSLGFSNTGELFF. The CDR3 DNA is TGTGCCAGCAGCCTCGGTTTCTCGAACACCGGGGAGCTGTTTTTT. Looking up the rest from reference TRBV7-3 and TRBJ2-2 gives the full variable domain: GAGVSQTPSNKVTEKGKYVELRCDPISGHTALYWYRQSLGQGPEFLIYFQGTGAADDSGLPNDRFFAVRPEGSVSTLKIQRTERGDSAVYLCASSLGFSNTGELFFGEGSRLTVL.

The chain carries TRBV30 and TRBJ2-7; D ambiguous. V lost 2 bases, J lost 2 bases, and 10 bases lay in between. The germline CDR1 and CDR2 sequences are GTSNPN and SVGIG (reference sequence). The length of the CDR3 is 13 residues. In nucleotides, the CDR3 is TGTGCCTGGAGTCTGGATAGGGCCTACGAGCAGTACTTC. Encoded protein: CAWSLDRAYEQYF.

This clone was picked up a small number of times. The chain combines TRBV28 with TRBJ1-2; the D gene is possibly TRBD1 (5 bases). With 5 bases removed from V and 8 bases from J, the gap between germline ends came to 18 bases. The CDR3 is made up of 14 amino acids. From germline, CDR1 is MDHEN and CDR2 SYDVKM. The CDR3 coding sequence is TGTGCCAGCAGTCCCGACCGGGCAGGGTGGGGCTACACCTTC. It translates to CASSPDRAGWGYTF.

This chain uses TRBV9 with TRBJ1-5; perhaps TRBD1 as D (6 bases). CDR1 is SGDLS and CDR2 is YYNGEE in the germline V gene. CDR3 length: 15 residues. The V end lost 4 bases, the J end lost 1 base, and 12 bases lay between the germline ends. CDR3 nucleotide sequence: TGTGCCAGCAGCCCGCGGACAGACAGCAATCAGCCCCAGCATTTT. As protein: CASSPRTDSNQPQHF.

The chain recombines TRBV20-1 with TRBJ2-5; D unresolved. The CDR3 contains 11 residues. The ends were cut back, 6 bases at V and 5 bases at J, with 10 bases in the middle. Germline CDR1 is DFQATT and CDR2 is SNEGSKA (reference sequence). The CDR3 sequence: CSAQAWETQYF. CDR3 DNA sequence: TGCAGTGCCCAGGCCTGGGAGACCCAGTACTTC.

The gene calls are TRBV6-5 and TRBJ1-1; TRBD1 is a possible D gene (5 bases). The CDR3 is 15 amino acids. The V end lost 7 bases, the J end lost 5 bases, and 20 bases lay between the germline ends. Germline CDR1 reads MNHEY; CDR2 reads SVGAGI. CDR3 protein: CASKSGTQEVTEAFF. CDR3 nucleotides: TGTGCCAGCAAGTCCGGGACCCAAGAGGTGACTGAAGCTTTCTTT.

This clone was found once. This chain uses TRBV2 with TRBJ1-2; D is unresolved. Trimming removed 8 bases at V and 3 bases at J, with 10 bases between. Germline assignment: CDR1 SNHLY and CDR2 FYNNEI. The CDR3 covers 12 residues. The CDR3 spells CASRRDYYGYTF. CDR3 nucleotides: TGTGCCAGCCGTAGGGATTACTATGGCTACACCTTC.

This clone turned up a few times. The chain has TRBV19 and TRBJ1-2; D is ambiguous. With 4 bases removed from V and 4 bases from J, the gap between germline ends came to 4 bases. CDR3 length equals 11 residues. Germline CDR1 and CDR2: LNHDA and SQIVND (reference sequence). CDR3 DNA sequence: TGTGCCAGTAGTACCGGCTATGGCTACACCTTC. Translated, it gives CASSTGYGYTF.